This TCR beta chain was captured in a study of blood T cell repertoires in COVID-19. As for the study in general: Acute and convalescent COVID-19 samples came from the United States, Italy and Spain.

The CDR3 is 14 residues long. Germline V gives CDR1 MDHEN, CDR2 SYDVKM. Losses at the gene ends were 6 bases for V and 2 bases for J; bases not matched to a gene: 7. Self-reported history from a screening survey and questionnaire set each donor's cohort. This clone was seen only once. The protocol was immunoSEQ multiplex PCR, while the TCRdb copy is restricted to in-frame clones and leaves out a portion. Altogether roughly 200,000 clones are present, around 88% being singletons, with the ten largest covering about 6%. Input material: PBMCs or T cells enriched from blood (not recorded which). The rearrangement joins TRBV28 to TRBJ2-7; 7 bases line up with TRBD1. The source is a man aged 35-49 years with acute COVID-19. CDR3 sequence reads: CASRLPGQPYEQYF. The CDR3 nucleotides read TGTGCCAGCAGATTACCGGGACAGCCCTACGAGCAGTACTTC.